Following are 8 T cell receptor beta chains from one sample sequenced in a study of T-cell reconstitution after alpha-beta-depleted transplantation in children. Unique molecular identifiers featured in how the TCRbeta library was prepared. TCRdb re-called the PCR reads through MiXCR, storing one row per CDR3 protein. Here the sample spans around 600,000 distinct CDR3 sequences, roughly 15% being singletons. The sequencing here drew on PBMCs from the stem cell graft donor, taken from the stem cell graft. The receptors shown here come from a human donor who donated a stem cell graft to a child with acute myeloid leukemia.

There are a few counts of this clonotype. Mismatch with germline at one junction end may stem from a read error. This sequence joins TRBV20-1 and TRBJ2-1; D may be TRBD1 (6 bases). Per the germline V gene, CDR1 is DFQATT and CDR2 is SNEGSKA (reference sequence). CDR3 size: 15 residues. The CDR3 here is CSPRGTESSYNEQFF. The CDR3 nucleotides read TGCAGTCCTAGGGGGACGGAAAGCTCCTACAATGAGCAGTTCTTC.

This clonotype has only a few counts. This sequence joins TRBV20-1 and TRBJ2-7, with D perhaps TRBD1 or TRBD2 (5 bases each). There are 14 residues in the CDR3. Trimming stripped 4 bases from V and 7 bases from J, with 20 bases between. CDR1 is DFQATT and CDR2 is SNEGSKA in the germline V gene (reference sequence). The CDR3 protein is CSAIPGTSPGEQYV. CDR3 sequence (DNA): TGCAGTGCTATCCCGGGGACCTCCCCGGGGGAGCAGTACGTC.

This clonotype has at least ten counts. The rearrangement links TRBV20-1 to TRBJ2-5; possibly TRBD1 for D (5 bases). CDR3 length: 15 amino acids. CDR1 DFQATT and CDR2 SNEGSKA come from the germline V gene (reference sequence). V lost 3 bases and J lost 2, with 16 bases in between. The CDR3 coding sequence is TGCAGTGCTAGGTCTGCCAGGGCGAGGCAAGAGACCCAGTACTTC. This codes for CSARSARARQETQYF.

This clonotype was detected a few times. The J gene is TRBJ2-3, the V gene TRBV5-1; either TRBD1 or TRBD2 may supply D (5 bases each). From germline, CDR1 is SGHRS and CDR2 YFSETQ. The ends were cut back, 7 bases at V and 2 bases at J, with 11 bases in the middle. There are 13 residues in the CDR3. The CDR3 spells CASGPGPTDTQYF. The CDR3 DNA reads as TGCGCCAGCGGACCGGGACCCACAGATACGCAGTATTTT. The full variable domain, in which reference TRBV5-1 and TRBJ2-3 provide the parts outside the CDR3, is KAGVTQTPRYLIKTRGQQVTLSCSPISGHRSVSWYQQTPGQGLQFLFEYFSETQRNKGNFPGRFSGRQFSNSRSEMNVSTLELGDSALYLCASGPGPTDTQYFGPGTRLTVL.

This clonotype was seen at least ten times. V is TRBV21-1 and J is TRBJ2-3; the table's D call of TRBD2 was not tested on the DNA. TRBV21-1 is classified as a pseudogene. The CDR3 is 15 amino acids. CDR3 amino acids: CASKQGAPTPDTQYF. DNA of the CDR3: TGTGCCAGCAAGCAGGGAGCACCTACCCCAGATACGCAGTATTTT.

This clonotype was found many times. This chain links TRBV20-1 with TRBJ2-7; D is unclear. V was shortened by 4 bases and J by 6 bases, with 10 bases between the two germline ends. This CDR3 contains 11 residues. Germline CDR1 reads DFQATT; CDR2 reads SNEGSKA (reference sequence). DNA of the CDR3: TGCAGTGCTATGGGAACCGGCGAGCAGTACTTC. Protein: CSAMGTGEQYF.

This clonotype appeared a few times. The chain links TRBV5-1 to TRBJ1-5, with D uncertain. CDR1 SGHRS and CDR2 YFSETQ come from the germline V gene. This CDR3 contains 15 residues. V lost 0 bases and J 4 bases, leaving 11 bases between the germline ends. In nucleotides, the CDR3 is TGCGCCAGCAGCTTGGAGGGTATAAGGAATCAGCCCCAGCATTTT. It encodes CASSLEGIRNQPQHF.

This clonotype has a count of ten or more. J is TRBJ2-5 and V is TRBV29-1, with D perhaps TRBD2 (6 bases). Germline V CDR1 and CDR2: SQVTM, ANQGSEA. Deletions cut 4 bases from V and 1 base from J, with 19 bases between. The CDR3 runs 16 residues. The CDR3 reads CSVAPFIGGPQETQYF. The CDR3 DNA is TGCAGCGTTGCCCCCTTTATAGGAGGGCCCCAAGAGACCCAGTACTTC. Combining the CDR3 with reference TRBV29-1 and TRBJ2-5 gives the whole variable domain SAVISQKPSRDICQRGTSLTIQCQVDSQVTMMFWYRQQPGQSLTLIATANQGSEATYESGFVIDKFPISRPNLTFSTLTVSNMSPEDSSIYLCSVAPFIGGPQETQYFGPGTRLLVL.